The source of this T cell receptor beta chain is a study of cytomegalovirus exposure and HLA in healthy donors. 60 Vbeta and 13 Jbeta primers were used in PCR. Data came from immunoSEQ multiplex PCR; TCRdb stores just in-frame clones and leaves some out. The table records 84,000 or so clones, roughly 80% of them present only once. This clone appeared a few times. This TCR was sampled from a human donor in good health. The sample was PBMCs.

The CDR3 coding sequence is TGTGCCAGCAGCTTGGGGTCGGTAGCCACTGAAGCTTTCTTT. Translation gives CASSLGSVATEAFF. The chain carries TRBV5-4 and TRBJ1-1; no firm D call. V gave up 0 bases and J gave up 4 bases, with 10 bases separating them. This CDR3 spans 14 amino acids. CDR1 and CDR2 (germline): SGHNT, YYREEE (reference sequence).